Listed below are T cell receptor beta chains from one sample, sequenced in a study of blood T cell repertoires in COVID-19. Sequenced by immunoSEQ multiplex PCR; TCRdb stores in-frame clones only, minus some. The data contain about 150,000 clones, around 75% of them seen just once; the ten biggest clones take up about 15%. Sequenced sample: peripheral blood. These receptors originate from a woman older than 75 with acute or convalescent COVID-19. CDR3s include the opening cysteine and the closing phenylalanine or tryptophan. The D gene is left open where the match is weak. For some rows the clone size is stated as once, few or many, or as a class when expanded; others skip it.

j_call,d_call,clone_size,v_call,cdr3_aa,cdr3_nt
TRBJ2-1,-,-,TRBV3-1/TRBV3-2,CASSQAGVNEQFF,TGTGCCAGCAGCCAAGCGGGGGTCAATGAGCAGTTCTTC
TRBJ2-1,TRBD1,-,TRBV19,CASIRTGSSYNEQFF,TGTGCCAGTATCAGGACAGGAAGCTCCTACAATGAGCAGTTCTTC
TRBJ2-4,TRBD1,-,TRBV7-9,CASSARTGVNIQYF,TGTGCCAGCAGCGCCCGGACAGGGGTCAACATTCAGTACTTC
TRBJ1-2,TRBD1,-,TRBV28,CASSSPPGTGVYGYTF,TGTGCCAGCAGTTCCCCACCCGGGACAGGGGTATATGGCTACACCTTC
TRBJ1-1,TRBD1,-,TRBV6-5,CASRDRGIEAFF,TGTGCCAGCAGGGACAGGGGGATTGAAGCTTTCTTT
TRBJ1-1,TRBD1,-,TRBV28,CASSLWWGQTEAFF,TGTGCCAGCAGTTTATGGTGGGGACAGACGGAAGCTTTCTTT
TRBJ1-2,TRBD1,-,TRBV4-2,CASSPGTGEGGYTF,TGTGCCAGCAGCCCGGGGACAGGGGAGGGTGGCTACACCTTC
TRBJ1-1,TRBD1,-,TRBV30,CAWSPMDRLNTEAFF,TGTGCCTGGAGCCCGATGGACAGGCTGAACACTGAAGCTTTCTTT
TRBJ2-5,-,-,TRBV2,CASSRLGTQYF,TGTGCCAGCAGCCGTCTAGGGACCCAGTACTTC
TRBJ1-3,-,-,TRBV19,CASSIVEAGNTIYF,TGTGCCAGTAGTATAGTGGAGGCTGGAAACACCATATATTTT
TRBJ2-7,-,-,TRBV5-1,CASSLSEKNEQYF,TGCGCCAGCAGCTTGAGCGAAAAGAACGAGCAGTACTTC
TRBJ2-5,-,-,TRBV10-1,CASSDNFQETQYF,TGCGCCAGCAGTGATAACTTCCAAGAGACCCAGTACTTC
TRBJ2-1,TRBD2,-,TRBV11-2,CASSVGAGEQFF,TGTGCCAGCAGCGTCGGAGCGGGGGAGCAGTTCTTC
TRBJ1-5,-,-,TRBV28,CASSTAGASNQPQHF,TGTGCCAGCAGCACCGCGGGGGCTAGCAATCAGCCCCAGCATTTT
TRBJ2-7,TRBD2,-,TRBV12-3/TRBV12-4,CASLRAGSYEQYF,TGTGCCAGCCTGAGAGCGGGGAGCTACGAGCAGTACTTC
TRBJ2-2,-,few,TRBV5-4,CASSAQGRNTGELFF,TGTGCCAGCAGCGCACAGGGCCGGAACACCGGGGAGCTGTTTTTT
TRBJ2-7,-,many,TRBV7-2,CASRASYEQYF,TGTGCCAGCAGGGCTTCCTACGAGCAGTACTTC
TRBJ1-2,TRBD1,-,TRBV5-1,CASSFGQGAYGYTF,TGCGCCAGCAGCTTTGGACAGGGGGCCTATGGCTACACCTTC
TRBJ1-2,TRBD1,-,TRBV6-1,CASSEHGQGSYGYTF,TGTGCCAGCAGTGAGCACGGACAGGGAAGCTATGGCTACACCTTC
TRBJ2-7,-,-,TRBV30,CAWRPRDLQGEQYF,TGTGCCTGGAGACCTCGGGACCTACAGGGAGAGCAGTACTTC
TRBJ2-7,TRBD1,-,TRBV5-6,CASSSSPTGDEQYF,TGTGCCAGCAGCAGTTCGCCTACAGGGGACGAGCAGTACTTC
TRBJ2-7,TRBD1,-,TRBV27,CASRRGDTGQGWYEQYF,TGTGCCAGCAGACGGGGGGATACTGGACAGGGGTGGTACGAGCAGTACTTC
TRBJ2-7,TRBD1,-,TRBV6-5,CASRRGQGPYEQYF,TGTGCCAGCAGGCGAGGACAGGGACCCTACGAGCAGTACTTC
TRBJ1-4,TRBD1,-,TRBV30,CAWSEYRGSNEKLFF,TGTGCCTGGAGTGAGTACAGGGGGTCGAATGAAAAACTGTTTTTT
TRBJ2-1,TRBD2,-,TRBV11-2,CASRGMRGAGNEQFF,TGTGCCAGCAGGGGAATGCGGGGGGCCGGCAATGAGCAGTTCTTC
TRBJ1-5,-,-,TRBV6-9,CASRVDRFPNQPQHF,TGTGCCAGCAGGGTGGACAGATTCCCCAATCAGCCCCAGCATTTT
TRBJ1-1,-,-,TRBV18,CASSPRQETEAFF,TGTGCCAGCTCACCTCGACAGGAGACTGAAGCTTTCTTT
TRBJ1-1,-,once,TRBV6-2/TRBV6-3,CASSYSTVNTEAFF,TGTGCCAGCAGTTACTCTACGGTGAACACTGAAGCTTTCTTT
TRBJ2-2,TRBD2,-,TRBV6-2/TRBV6-3,CASSYRLAGANTGELFF,TGTGCCAGCAGTTACCGACTAGCGGGGGCGAACACCGGGGAGCTGTTTTTT
TRBJ1-1,-,-,TRBV30,CAWCGQLNTEAFF,TGTGCCTGGTGCGGACAGTTGAACACTGAAGCTTTCTTT